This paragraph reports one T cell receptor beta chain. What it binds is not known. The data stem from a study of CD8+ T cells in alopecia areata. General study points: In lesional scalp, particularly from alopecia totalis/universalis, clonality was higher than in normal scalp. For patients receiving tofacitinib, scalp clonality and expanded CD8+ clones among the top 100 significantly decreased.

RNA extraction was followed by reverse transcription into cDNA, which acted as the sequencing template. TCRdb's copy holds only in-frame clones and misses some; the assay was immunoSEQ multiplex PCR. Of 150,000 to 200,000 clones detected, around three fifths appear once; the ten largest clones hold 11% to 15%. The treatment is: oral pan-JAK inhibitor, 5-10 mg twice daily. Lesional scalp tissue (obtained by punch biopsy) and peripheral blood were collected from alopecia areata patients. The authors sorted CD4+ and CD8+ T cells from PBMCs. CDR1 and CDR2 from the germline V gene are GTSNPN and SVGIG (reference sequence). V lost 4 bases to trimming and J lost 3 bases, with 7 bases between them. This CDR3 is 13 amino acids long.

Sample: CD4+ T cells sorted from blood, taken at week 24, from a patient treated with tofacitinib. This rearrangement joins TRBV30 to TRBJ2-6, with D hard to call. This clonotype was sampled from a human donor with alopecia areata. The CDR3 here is CAWTPIGANVLTF. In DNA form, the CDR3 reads TGTGCCTGGACCCCCATTGGGGCCAACGTCCTGACTTTC.